Below, 14 T cell receptor beta chains from the same sample are listed, as sequenced in a study of blood T cell repertoires in COVID-19. TCRdb keeps only in-frame clones here, not all; method: immunoSEQ multiplex PCR. The sample carries some 450,000 clones, approximately 90% recorded once. Sequencing was performed on peripheral blood. The receptors here all came from a woman between 45 and 60 years old with COVID-19, enrolled during active disease.

This chain connects TRBV7-9 to TRBJ1-5; D gene ambiguous. The CDR3 has 13 residues. Trimming shortened V by 0 bases and J by 5 bases, and 5 bases separated the two germline ends. Germline CDR1 SEHNR, CDR2 FQNEAQ (reference sequence). The CDR3: CASSLAQDQPQHF. CDR3 DNA: TGTGCCAGCAGCTTAGCGCAGGATCAGCCCCAGCATTTT.

The CDR3 bases are TGTGCCAGCAGAGGGACAGGCCATGGCTCACCCCTCCACTTT. Residues: CASRGTGHGSPLHF. The rearrangement uses TRBV6-5 and TRBJ1-6; 8 nucleotides match TRBD1. J gave up 10 bases and V 6 bases, and 8 bases lay outside the gene matches. CDR3 length: 14 residues. Germline loops: CDR1 MNHEY, CDR2 SVGAGI.

The chain joins TRBV5-1 to TRBJ1-1; 8 bases line up with TRBD1. V shed 3 bases and J 3 bases; nucleotides not matched to a gene: 4. CDR1 and CDR2 (germline): SGHRS, YFSETQ. CDR3 size: 14 residues. In DNA, the CDR3 is TGCGCCAGCAGCTCACAGGGGGTGGACACTGAAGCTTTCTTT. Translating gives CASSSQGVDTEAFF. Based on the CDR3 plus reference TRBV5-1 and TRBJ1-1, the full variable domain is KAGVTQTPRYLIKTRGQQVTLSCSPISGHRSVSWYQQTPGQGLQFLFEYFSETQRNKGNFPGRFSGRQFSNSRSEMNVSTLELGDSALYLCASSSQGVDTEAFFGQGTRLTVV.

In this sample, this clone turned up once. The chain links TRBV5-1 to TRBJ1-2, with D maybe TRBD1 (6 bases). Per germline, CDR1 SGHRS and CDR2 YFSETQ. This CDR3 has 16 amino acids. Trimming removed 4 bases from V and 2 bases from J, with 18 bases in between. The CDR3 is CASSPRDISSNYGYTF. The CDR3 DNA follows: TGCGCCAGCAGCCCCAGGGACATATCTTCCAACTATGGCTACACCTTC.

This clone was seen more than once but under ten times. The J gene is TRBJ1-1, the V gene TRBV5-1; D perhaps matches TRBD1 (6 bases). Trimming stripped 4 bases from V and 0 bases from J, with 13 bases between. The germline gives CDR1 SGHRS, CDR2 YFSETQ. This CDR3 is built from 15 residues. The CDR3 spells CASSILQGMNTEAFF. The CDR3 coding sequence is TGCGCCAGCAGCATCCTACAGGGTATGAACACTGAAGCTTTCTTT.

The chain carries TRBV5-1 and TRBJ2-7, with TRBD2 as a possible D gene (6 bases). Between the trimmed V and J ends, which lost 6 bases and 0 bases, there was a span of 10 bases. This CDR3 spans 13 amino acids. Germline V gene lookup returns CDR1 SGHRS and CDR2 YFSETQ. CDR3 DNA: TGCGCCAGCAAATTGGGGGGCTCCTACGAGCAGTACTTC. Translated, it gives CASKLGGSYEQYF.

The rearrangement links TRBV18 to TRBJ2-5; maybe TRBD1 (5 bases). There are 15 residues in the CDR3. Germline CDR1 and CDR2: KGHSH and LQKENI. V shed 0 bases and J shed 4 bases, with 12 bases lying between them. CDR3 protein: CASSPPSGWGETQYF. CDR3 DNA: TGTGCCAGCTCACCACCGTCAGGGTGGGGAGAGACCCAGTACTTC.

V gene TRBV30 combines with J gene TRBJ2-7, with D perhaps TRBD1 (5 bases). V lost 0 bases to trimming and J lost 6 bases, with 12 bases between them. CDR3 length: 13 amino acids. In germline, CDR1 is GTSNPN, CDR2 SVGIG (reference sequence). CDR3 DNA sequence: TGTGCCTGGAGTGTACGTAGGGGATCCGAGCAGTACTTC. This encodes CAWSVRRGSEQYF.

The gene calls are TRBV6-5 and TRBJ2-5, with 8 nucleotides matching TRBD2. V gave up 6 bases and J gave up 5 bases; unmatched junction bases: 8. Looked up from germline, CDR1 is MNHEY and CDR2 is SVGAGI. The CDR3 spans 14 residues. CDR3 amino acids: CASSRGGPQETQYF. The DNA of the CDR3 is TGTGCCAGCAGCCGGGGGGGGCCCCAGGAGACCCAGTACTTC.

The chain has TRBV28 and TRBJ2-7; possible D gene TRBD1, 5 bases. The CDR3 covers 14 residues. From germline, CDR1 is MDHEN and CDR2 SYDVKM. Deletions cut 5 bases from V and 3 bases from J, with 14 bases between. The CDR3 sequence: CASSDRRPIYEQYF. In DNA, the CDR3 is TGTGCCAGCAGTGACAGACGCCCTATCTACGAGCAGTACTTC.

The chain is built from TRBV4-1 and TRBJ2-1; 8 bases map to TRBD1. CDR1 is MGHRA and CDR2 is YSYEKL in the germline V gene. Germline trimming cut 1 base from V and 7 bases from J; bases unmatched to any gene: 3. The CDR3 extends over 14 amino acids. CDR3 in amino acids: CASSQGQGPNEQFF. The CDR3 region has the DNA TGCGCCAGCAGCCAAGGACAGGGGCCAAATGAGCAGTTCTTC.

In regard to this clone: Different DNA sequences within this sample yield the same CDR3. The chain employs TRBV30 and TRBJ1-1, with 8 bases that match TRBD1. CDR3 size: 13 residues. The germline V gene encodes CDR1 GTSNPN and CDR2 SVGIG (reference sequence). V shed 3 bases and J 4 bases; nucleotides not matched to a gene: 4. The DNA of the CDR3 is TGTGCCTGGAGCGCAACAGGGGGCACTGAAGCTTTCTTT. The encoded protein is CAWSATGGTEAFF.

Here the CDR3 DNA reads TGTGCCAGCAGGGCAGGGGGCGCGCCAGATACGCAGTATTTT. It translates to CASRAGGAPDTQYF. This chain uses TRBV2 with TRBJ2-3; 8 bases line up with TRBD1. Germline CDR1 SNHLY, CDR2 FYNNEI. This CDR3 is 14 amino acids long. J lost 4 bases, V lost 6 bases, and 6 bases had no gene match.

The genes are TRBV29-1 and TRBJ2-5; D remains ambiguous. Trimming removed 7 bases at V and 1 base at J, with 13 bases between. The CDR3 contains 13 residues. The germline gives CDR1 SQVTM, CDR2 ANQGSEA. The CDR3 nucleotides read TGCAGCGGCCTCCACTGGGCCCAAGAGACCCAGTACTTC. As protein: CSGLHWAQETQYF.